These 29 T cell receptor beta chains were sequenced from one sample in a study of shared T cell receptors in the human thymus (dated by TCRdb to 2020 to 2022). Receptor libraries were prepared by the immunoSEQ multiplex PCR assay. This is the immuneACCESS table as TCRdb keeps it, with only in-frame sequences that have V and J called. A part of the clones is gone; compared with another copy, unresolved V genes explain less than half, and the rest is unexplained. The sample table lists hundreds of thousands of clones, around 87% of them with a count of one. The ten largest clones capture approximately 0.0097% of the sample. The same sample was also studied in work on human thymus T cells.

Sequencing was performed on thymocytes. The receptors come from a boy under two years old with a congenital heart defect. Donor details come from another sample of the same person, matched by shared clones.

This clone appeared once. The chain carries TRBV18 and TRBJ1-2; the D gene is possibly TRBD1 (5 bases). CDR1 is KGHSH and CDR2 is LQKENI in the germline V gene. The CDR3 sequence is 15 residues long. V lost 3 bases, J lost 2 bases, and 13 bases lay in between. CDR3 nucleotides: TGTGCCAGCTCACCCCCCGGGGGGGGGAACTATGGCTACACCTTC. The encoded protein is CASSPPGGGNYGYTF.

The V gene is TRBV10-3, the J gene TRBJ1-5; 7 bases are shared with TRBD1. With 3 bases clipped from V and 6 bases from J, the junction kept 14 bases outside the gene matches. The germline CDR1 and CDR2 sequences are ENHRY and SYGVKD. This CDR3 has 17 residues. The chain's CDR3 is CAISDLATGGGGQPQHF. DNA of the CDR3: TGTGCCATCAGTGACCTCGCTACCGGAGGGGGCGGTCAGCCCCAGCATTTT.

This sequence joins TRBV5-1 and TRBJ1-2; 11 bases align to TRBD1. This CDR3 region has 15 residues. Germline CDR1 and CDR2: SGHRS and YFSETQ. The junction had 7 bases not matched to a gene; V was cut back by 4 bases and J by 5 bases. The CDR3 DNA reads as TGCGCCAGCAGCATTAACCGGGACAGGGGGTATGGCTACACCTTC. Its translation: CASSINRDRGYGYTF.

The CDR3 sequence is CAWSVTSGYEQYF. CDR3 nucleotide sequence: TGTGCCTGGAGTGTGACTAGCGGCTACGAGCAGTACTTC. The chain joins TRBV30 to TRBJ2-7; 9 nucleotides align to TRBD2. Germline CDR1 reads GTSNPN; CDR2 reads SVGIG (reference sequence). This CDR3 region has 13 residues. The ends lost 0 bases at V and 3 bases at J; junction bases unmatched: 0.

CDR3 sequence reads: CASSLGQVTSGANVLTF. The CDR3 nucleotides read TGTGCCAGCAGCTTAGGACAGGTAACCTCTGGGGCCAACGTCCTGACTTTC. The chain couples TRBV13 to TRBJ2-6, with D maybe TRBD1 (5 bases). V lost 0 bases to trimming and J lost 0 bases, with 9 bases between them. The germline V gene has CDR1 PRHDT and CDR2 FYEKMQ (reference sequence). The CDR3 consists of 17 residues.

The chain joins TRBV6-4 to TRBJ2-5; D is unresolved. Germline loops: CDR1 MRHNA, CDR2 SNTAGT. This CDR3 is 12 amino acids long. V lost 6 bases, J lost 5 bases, and 10 bases lay in between. The CDR3 region has the DNA TGTGCCAGCAGCTCACTCCCCGAGACCCAGTACTTC. Amino acids: CASSSLPETQYF.

The chain carries TRBV19 and TRBJ1-5, with 8 nucleotides matching TRBD1. This CDR3 spans 14 amino acids. Per germline, CDR1 LNHDA and CDR2 SQIVND (reference sequence). J gave up 4 bases and V 6 bases, and 5 bases lay outside the gene matches. The CDR3 bases are TGTGCCAGTAGGGAGACAGGGGATAATCAGCCCCAGCATTTT. Translated: CASRETGDNQPQHF. Using reference TRBV19 and TRBJ1-5 for the parts outside the CDR3, the full variable domain is DGGITQSPKYLFRKEGQNVTLSCEQNLNHDAMYWYRQDPGQGLRLIYYSQIVNDFQKGDIAEGYSVSREKKESFPLTVTSAQKNPTAFYLCASRETGDNQPQHFGDGTRLSIL.

This rearrangement joins TRBV27 to TRBJ2-2; no clear D gene. Trimming removed 3 bases at V and 2 bases at J, with 19 bases between. Germline CDR1 MNHEY, CDR2 SMNVEV (reference sequence). The CDR3 has 18 amino acids. DNA for the CDR3: TGTGCCAGCAGTTTCTCTTTGGCAGCGACTGTAAACACCGGGGAGCTGTTTTTT. This sequence encodes CASSFSLAATVNTGELFF.

This clone has only a few counts. The V call is TRBV28, the J call TRBJ2-7; 11 bases are shared with TRBD1. CDR1 MDHEN and CDR2 SYDVKM come from the germline V gene. V was pared by 6 bases and J by 3 bases, with 10 bases of the junction left unmatched. There are 16 residues in the CDR3. The CDR3 sequence is CASRAPSGTGGYEQYF. The CDR3 region has the DNA TGTGCCAGCAGAGCTCCGTCCGGGACAGGGGGCTACGAGCAGTACTTC.

This clone has a handful of counts. The CDR3: CASSEEAPRQGALYNEQFF. As DNA, the CDR3 is TGTGCCAGCAGTGAAGAAGCTCCGCGACAGGGGGCCCTATACAATGAGCAGTTCTTC. The V gene is TRBV6-1, the J gene TRBJ2-1, with 10 bases fitting TRBD1. Germline V CDR1 and CDR2: MNHNS, SASEGT. This CDR3 contains 19 residues. After removal of 1 base from V and 4 bases from J, the junction contained 13 bases not matched to a gene.

This clone was counted a few times. V usage is TRBV4-3 and J usage is TRBJ2-7; 7 nucleotides agree with TRBD2. Losses at the gene ends were 0 bases for V and 2 bases for J; bases not matched to a gene: 4. CDR1 is LGHNA and CDR2 is YSLEER in the germline V gene. The CDR3 is 15 amino acids. Here the CDR3 reads CASSQEKGRAYEQYF. For the CDR3, the DNA is TGCGCCAGCAGCCAAGAAAAGGGGAGGGCCTACGAGCAGTACTTC.

V and J are TRBV2 and TRBJ2-2, with 7 bases fitting TRBD2. Germline V lookup: CDR1 SNHLY, CDR2 FYNNEI. The CDR3 contains 13 residues. V lost 5 bases and J lost 8; bases outside the gene matches: 5. The CDR3 DNA reads as TGTGCCAGCAGTTTAGGACTAGGTGGGGAGCTGTTTTTT. Amino acid sequence: CASSLGLGGELFF.

The chain links TRBV2 to TRBJ2-2; 7 nucleotides agree with TRBD1. The CDR3 runs 15 residues. The V gene end was trimmed by 7 bases and the J gene end by 0 bases; junction bases not matched to a gene: 5. Looked up from germline, CDR1 is SNHLY and CDR2 is FYNNEI. The chain's CDR3 is CASTPDRPNTGELFF. CDR3 nucleotides: TGTGCCAGCACACCGGACAGGCCGAACACCGGGGAGCTGTTTTTT.

The CDR3 nucleotides read TGTGCCAGTCTAATGAGAGGGTTCAATCAGCCCCAGCATTTT. It translates to CASLMRGFNQPQHF. The chain uses TRBV19 and TRBJ1-5; D gene unclear. The CDR3 consists of 14 residues. The V end was cut by 8 bases, the J end by 3 bases, with 14 bases between. The germline V gene has CDR1 LNHDA and CDR2 SQIVND (reference sequence).

J is TRBJ1-4 and V is TRBV5-6; the match to TRBD1 covers 9 bases. Germline CDR1 is SGHDT and CDR2 is YYEEEE. The CDR3 extends over 16 amino acids. J lost 5 bases, V lost 3 bases, and 8 bases had no gene match. The CDR3 loop reads CASSWGPGQGNEKLFF. The CDR3 DNA follows: TGTGCCAGCAGCTGGGGGCCGGGACAGGGCAATGAAAAACTGTTTTTT.

V usage is TRBV14 and J usage is TRBJ2-7; D possibly corresponds to TRBD2 (6 bases). The V and J ends lost 6 bases and 3 bases respectively, with 18 bases between them. CDR3 size: 15 residues. Germline values: CDR1 SGHDN, CDR2 FVKESK. The CDR3 sequence is CASSSSPEGVYEQYF. In DNA form, the CDR3 reads TGTGCCAGCAGTTCGTCCCCGGAGGGTGTCTACGAGCAGTACTTC.

V is TRBV5-1 and J is TRBJ1-1; D is unresolved. V gave up 3 bases and J gave up 0 bases, with 9 bases separating them. In germline, CDR1 is SGHRS, CDR2 YFSETQ. The CDR3 has 14 amino acids. The DNA for the CDR3 is TGCGCCAGCAGCTGGACGGGAGTGAACACTGAAGCTTTCTTT. It encodes CASSWTGVNTEAFF.

This chain joins TRBV4-2 and TRBJ2-7, with 11 bases fitting TRBD2. Trimming at V came to 1 base and at J to 4 bases, leaving 6 bases not matched to a gene. This CDR3 has 16 amino acids. CDR1 is LGHNA and CDR2 is YNFKEQ in the germline V gene. The CDR3 is CASSQAASGRKYEQYF. As DNA, the CDR3 is TGTGCCAGCAGCCAAGCTGCTAGCGGGAGGAAATACGAGCAGTACTTC.

The chain is built from TRBV6-5 and TRBJ2-1, with 7 bases matching TRBD1. Trimming removed 0 bases from V and 5 bases from J; junction bases left unmatched: 7. The CDR3 loop spans 16 amino acids. CDR1 and CDR2 from the germline V gene are MNHEY and SVGAGI. Here the CDR3 DNA reads TGTGCCAGCAGTTACTCGAGATACAGGGGCGACAATGAGCAGTTCTTC. Encoded protein: CASSYSRYRGDNEQFF.

This chain links TRBV5-6 with TRBJ1-2; D uncertain. Trimming shortened V by 4 bases and J by 4 bases, and 11 bases separated the two germline ends. This CDR3 region has 13 residues. Per the germline V gene, CDR1 is SGHDT and CDR2 is YYEEEE. CDR3: CASSPREPYGYTF. Written as DNA, the CDR3 is TGTGCCAGCAGCCCGCGGGAACCCTATGGCTACACCTTC.

The chain is built from TRBV6-1 and TRBJ2-5; 8 bases are shared with TRBD2. Trimming at V came to 5 bases and at J to 4 bases, leaving 3 bases not matched to a gene. Germline assignment: CDR1 MNHNS and CDR2 SASEGT. This CDR3 comprises 13 residues. CDR3 sequence: CASSPGGRETQYF. The CDR3 DNA is TGTGCCAGCAGTCCGGGGGGGCGAGAGACCCAGTACTTC.

J is TRBJ2-3 and V is TRBV4-1, with D possibly matching TRBD2 (5 bases). Germline CDR1 MGHRA, CDR2 YSYEKL. The CDR3 extends over 16 amino acids. Trimming removed 0 bases at V and 4 bases at J, with 14 bases between. CDR3 bases: TGCGCCAGCAGCCAAGATTCGATTAGCGTTCCAGATACGCAGTATTTT. Its translation: CASSQDSISVPDTQYF.

This clone came up once. The chain couples TRBV4-3 to TRBJ1-2, with D unclear. There are 14 residues in the CDR3. V was shortened by 4 bases and J by 6 bases, with 15 bases between the two germline ends. Germline CDR1 is LGHNA and CDR2 is YSLEER. CDR3 residues: CASSLEFSHDGYTF. The CDR3 DNA reads TGCGCCAGCAGCCTGGAGTTTTCGCATGATGGCTACACCTTC.

V gene TRBV19 combines with J gene TRBJ1-4; D not resolved. Trimming left V 3 bases short and J 2 bases short, with 10 bases between. This CDR3 region has 15 residues. Looked up from germline, CDR1 is LNHDA and CDR2 is SQIVND (reference sequence). The CDR3 protein is CASSMLGGTNEKLFF. For the CDR3, the DNA is TGTGCCAGTAGTATGTTGGGCGGGACTAATGAAAAACTGTTTTTT.

The chain joins TRBV6-4 to TRBJ1-6; no clear D. V lost 2 bases and J 5 bases, leaving 7 bases between the germline ends. Looked up from germline, CDR1 is MRHNA and CDR2 is SNTAGT. The CDR3 is 14 residues long. Written as DNA, the CDR3 is TGTGCCAGCAGTGACGGGAGACATAATTCACCCCTCCACTTT. Amino acid sequence: CASSDGRHNSPLHF.

This chain joins TRBV27 and TRBJ1-5; perhaps TRBD1 as D (6 bases). Germline V gives CDR1 MNHEY, CDR2 SMNVEV (reference sequence). Trimming removed 5 bases at V and 6 bases at J, with 11 bases between. The CDR3 covers 13 residues. DNA of the CDR3: TGTGCCAGCAGTCCGACAGGCCCTCAGCCCCAGCATTTT. It codes for CASSPTGPQPQHF.

V and J are TRBV28 and TRBJ1-6; TRBD1 might be the D (5 bases). CDR1 MDHEN and CDR2 SYDVKM come from the germline V gene. Trimming stripped 5 bases from V and 10 bases from J, with 24 bases between. CDR3 length: 17 amino acids. The CDR3 bases are TGTGCCAGCAGTCAATCGCATGTGGAGGGGATAAGGTCACCCCTCCACTTT. The encoded protein is CASSQSHVEGIRSPLHF.

CDR3 residues: CASSLIWDRENTEAFF. The CDR3 DNA is TGTGCCAGCAGCCTAATCTGGGACAGGGAGAACACTGAAGCTTTCTTT. The chain combines TRBV28 with TRBJ1-1; 9 nucleotides line up with TRBD1. Germline V CDR1 and CDR2: MDHEN, SYDVKM. V shed 6 bases, J shed 1 base, and the junction held 9 bases outside the gene matches. This CDR3 is 16 amino acids long.

The chain uses TRBV7-8 and TRBJ1-6; 8 positions agree with TRBD1. With 1 base clipped from V and 11 bases from J, the junction kept 10 bases outside the gene matches. The CDR3 is 16 amino acids. The germline V gene has CDR1 SGHVS and CDR2 FQNEAQ. CDR3 sequence (DNA): TGTGCCAGCAGCTTAGACATGGACAGGGAATCTCCACCCCTCCACTTT. Residues: CASSLDMDRESPPLHF.